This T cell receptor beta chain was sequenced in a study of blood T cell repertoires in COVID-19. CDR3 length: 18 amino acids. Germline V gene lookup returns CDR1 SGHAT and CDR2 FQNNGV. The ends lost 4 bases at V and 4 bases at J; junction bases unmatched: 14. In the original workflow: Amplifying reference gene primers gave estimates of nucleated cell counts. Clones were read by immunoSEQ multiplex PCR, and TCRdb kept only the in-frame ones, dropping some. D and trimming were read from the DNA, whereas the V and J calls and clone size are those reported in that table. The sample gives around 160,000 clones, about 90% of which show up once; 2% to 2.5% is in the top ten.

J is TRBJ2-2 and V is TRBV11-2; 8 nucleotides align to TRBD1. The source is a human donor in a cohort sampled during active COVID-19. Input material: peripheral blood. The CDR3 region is CASSSQGANLRGTGELFF. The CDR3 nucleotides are TGTGCCAGCAGCTCTCAGGGGGCGAACCTCCGGGGCACCGGGGAGCTGTTTTTT. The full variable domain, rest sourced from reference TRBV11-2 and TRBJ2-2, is EAGVAQSPRYKIIEKRQSVAFWCNPISGHATLYWYQQILGQGPKLLIQFQNNGVVDDSQLPKDRFSAERLKGVDSTLKIQPAKLEDSAVYLCASSSQGANLRGTGELFFGEGSRLTVL.